This TCR beta chain appears in the sequencing data of a study of blood T cell repertoires in COVID-19. Some clones are missing from TCRdb's copy, which holds only in-frame ones; the method was immunoSEQ multiplex PCR. The sample comprises about 39,000 clones, roughly 90% of which are singletons, and around 2% rests with the top ten. CDR1 and CDR2 (germline): MNHNS, SASEGT. The ends were cut back, 2 bases at V and 6 bases at J, with 8 bases in the middle. This CDR3 contains 13 residues. Sequenced: peripheral blood. The chain uses TRBV6-1 and TRBJ1-5, with TRBD1 as a possible D gene (5 bases). The TCR comes from a man in his forties or fifties with active COVID-19. The CDR3 region is CASSERGIQPQHF. CDR3 DNA sequence: TGTGCCAGCAGTGAAAGGGGCATTCAGCCCCAGCATTTT.